A single sample is the source of the 21 T cell receptor beta chains below, sequenced in a study of blood T cell repertoires in COVID-19. Assay: immunoSEQ multiplex PCR; the TCRdb copy retains only in-frame clones and omits some. The table has about 300,000 clones, around 90% seen once. Sequencing was carried out using peripheral blood. These receptor sequences come from a man between 18 and 35 years old with active or convalescent COVID-19.

V usage is TRBV10-1 and J usage is TRBJ2-1; 7 bases fit TRBD2. The CDR3 extends over 15 amino acids. Unmatched junction bases numbered 5, after V lost 2 bases and J lost 4 bases. The germline V gene encodes CDR1 WNHNN and CDR2 SYGVQD (reference sequence). The CDR3 loop reads CASSERRAGYNEQFF. CDR3 bases: TGCGCCAGCAGTGAGCGGAGAGCGGGGTACAATGAGCAGTTCTTC.

The sample holds one count of this clone. The chain carries TRBV5-6 and TRBJ1-3; D uncertain. Trimming stripped 0 bases from V and 0 bases from J, with 7 bases between. CDR3 length: 15 amino acids. Germline CDR1 SGHDT, CDR2 YYEEEE. Written as DNA, the CDR3 is TGTGCCAGCAGCTTGGGGACTGTCTCTGGAAACACCATATATTTT. As protein: CASSLGTVSGNTIYF.

V and J are TRBV6-4 and TRBJ1-2; perhaps TRBD1 as D (5 bases). V dropped 5 bases and J dropped 4 bases, with 20 bases sitting between them. This CDR3 is 16 amino acids long. Germline V gene data show CDR1 as MRHNA and CDR2 as SNTAGT. For the CDR3, the DNA is TGTGCCAGCAGTCCGGGACGGGGGGTTCCCGTCTATGGCTACACCTTC. Protein sequence: CASSPGRGVPVYGYTF.

The chain joins TRBV5-6 to TRBJ1-1; a possible D gene is TRBD1 (6 bases). V was trimmed by 1 base and J by 1 base, leaving 8 bases between them. The CDR3 has 14 amino acids. Germline V gene data show CDR1 as SGHDT and CDR2 as YYEEEE. The CDR3 reads CASSLPGQNTEAFF. The CDR3 coding sequence is TGTGCCAGCAGCTTGCCGGGACAGAACACTGAAGCTTTCTTT. Combining the CDR3 with reference TRBV5-6 and TRBJ1-1 gives the whole variable domain DAGVTQSPTHLIKTRGQQVTLRCSPKSGHDTVSWYQQALGQGPQFIFQYYEEEERQRGNFPDRFSGHQFPNYSSELNVNALLLGDSALYLCASSLPGQNTEAFFGQGTRLTVV.

This chain connects TRBV6-6 to TRBJ2-7, with D possibly being TRBD2 (6 bases). Germline CDR1 MNHNY, CDR2 SVGAGI (reference sequence). Trimming stripped 5 bases from V and 0 bases from J, with 17 bases between. The CDR3 is made up of 16 amino acids. The CDR3 coding sequence is TGTGCCAGCAGTCTCCGGGACTCCCTTAGCTCCTACGAGCAGTACTTC. This translates into CASSLRDSLSSYEQYF.

The genes are TRBV5-1 and TRBJ1-6; D gene unclear. Trimming stripped 0 bases from V and 7 bases from J, with 14 bases between. Germline CDR1 and CDR2: SGHRS and YFSETQ. The CDR3 is 16 amino acids. The CDR3 DNA sequence: TGCGCCAGCAGCTTGGAGAGGGTGGTCGCCAATTCACCCCTCCACTTT. Amino acids: CASSLERVVANSPLHF.

The chain carries TRBV11-2 and TRBJ1-2, with 8 bases identical to TRBD1. The junction had 8 bases not matched to a gene; V was cut back by 1 base and J by 4 bases. From germline, CDR1 is SGHAT and CDR2 FQNNGV. This CDR3 region has 16 residues. The DNA for the CDR3 is TGTGCCAGCAGCTTAGGTTCGACAGGGGCTGGCTATGGCTACACCTTC. Translation gives CASSLGSTGAGYGYTF. The full variable domain, completed using reference TRBV11-2 and TRBJ1-2, is EAGVAQSPRYKIIEKRQSVAFWCNPISGHATLYWYQQILGQGPKLLIQFQNNGVVDDSQLPKDRFSAERLKGVDSTLKIQPAKLEDSAVYLCASSLGSTGAGYGYTFGSGTRLTVV.

The chain carries TRBV10-3 and TRBJ2-1, with 7 positions matching TRBD2. V dropped 4 bases and J dropped 5; count of bases not matched to a gene: 2. Germline V gene data show CDR1 as ENHRY and CDR2 as SYGVKD. The CDR3 is made up of 13 amino acids. The CDR3 bases are TGTGCCATCAGTGCGGGGGGTGACAATGAGCAGTTCTTC. This translates into CAISAGGDNEQFF.

This clone was observed a single time. The CDR3 here is CASSLAGGAGQPQHF. The CDR3 DNA follows: TGTGCCAGCAGCTTGGCGGGGGGCGCGGGGCAGCCCCAGCATTTT. This chain links TRBV5-8 with TRBJ1-5, with D possibly TRBD1 on 6 matching bases. Trimming cost V 0 bases and J 7 bases, with 14 bases left between them. Germline CDR1 reads SGHTS; CDR2 reads YDEGEE. CDR3 size: 15 residues.

The chain joins TRBV6-5 to TRBJ2-3; a possible D gene is TRBD2 (6 bases). Germline CDR1 is MNHEY and CDR2 is SVGAGI. Trimming took 0 bases from V and 4 from J, leaving 11 bases between them. The CDR3 has 15 amino acids. The CDR3 nucleotides are TGTGCCAGCAGTTACTCCGGCTGGGGGGCAGATACGCAGTATTTT. Residues: CASSYSGWGADTQYF.

The chain couples TRBV9 to TRBJ2-2; 15 positions match TRBD2. Germline-derived CDR1 and CDR2 are SGDLS and YYNGEE. The CDR3 spans 16 residues. J lost 7 bases, V lost 3 bases, and 4 bases had no gene match. CDR3 loop: CASSGGTSGGNGELFF. The CDR3, as DNA: TGTGCCAGCAGCGGAGGGACTAGCGGGGGGAACGGGGAGCTGTTTTTT. Variable domain in full (rest from reference TRBV9 and TRBJ2-2): DSGVTQTPKHLITATGQRVTLRCSPRSGDLSVYWYQQSLDQGLQFLIQYYNGEERAKGNILERFSAQQFPDLHSELNLSSLELGDSALYFCASSGGTSGGNGELFFGEGSRLTVL.

V and J are TRBV12-3 or TRBV12-4 and TRBJ1-1; D may be TRBD1 (6 bases). V was cut by 3 bases and J by 6 bases, with 11 bases left in between. This CDR3 has 13 residues. CDR3 bases: TGTGCCAGCAGTTTTATGTCAGGGGCTGAAGCTTTCTTT. Amino acids: CASSFMSGAEAFF.

The chain carries TRBV27 and TRBJ1-2, with D possibly matching TRBD1 (6 bases). CDR1 is MNHEY and CDR2 is SMNVEV in the germline V gene (reference sequence). There are 13 residues in the CDR3. Trimming took off 6 bases at V and 4 bases at J, with 12 bases between the two ends. CDR3 loop: CASSPGASYGYTF. The CDR3 bases are TGTGCCAGCAGCCCAGGGGCTAGCTATGGCTACACCTTC.

About this clone itself: Other DNA sequences of this sample code for an identical CDR3. The gene calls are TRBV18 and TRBJ1-2; D perhaps matches TRBD1 (5 bases). The germline gives CDR1 KGHSH, CDR2 LQKENI. The CDR3 totals 13 residues. Trimming left V 3 bases short and J 6 bases short, with 11 bases between. The CDR3 is CASSPQGANGYTF. The CDR3 region has the DNA TGTGCCAGCTCACCCCAGGGTGCTAATGGCTACACCTTC.

The chain combines TRBV6-2 or TRBV6-3 with TRBJ2-2; TRBD2 is a possible D gene (6 bases). The CDR3 is 17 amino acids. Germline CDR1 and CDR2: MNHEY and SVGEGT. Trimming took 3 bases from V and 1 from J, leaving 15 bases between them. Here the CDR3 DNA reads TGTGCCAGCAGTTATAGGGCGGGGCGCCAGAACACCGGGGAGCTGTTTTTT. The encoded protein is CASSYRAGRQNTGELFF.

This chain uses TRBV19 with TRBJ1-2; unclear D gene. The CDR3 extends over 13 amino acids. V dropped 7 bases and J dropped 3 bases, with 12 bases sitting between them. Per the germline V gene, CDR1 is LNHDA and CDR2 is SQIVND (reference sequence). For the CDR3, the DNA is TGTGCCAGTACTCCCCATCGGTACTATGGCTACACCTTC. This sequence encodes CASTPHRYYGYTF.

The V and J genes are TRBV9 and TRBJ2-5, with D possibly being TRBD2 (6 bases). Germline V lookup: CDR1 SGDLS, CDR2 YYNGEE. CDR3 length: 15 residues. V was trimmed by 1 base and J by 5 bases, leaving 15 bases between them. The CDR3 is CASSVSDYQRETQYF. Written as DNA, the CDR3 is TGTGCCAGCAGCGTATCGGACTATCAGCGGGAGACCCAGTACTTC.

The gene calls are TRBV7-2 and TRBJ1-1; TRBD1 might be the D (6 bases). V was clipped by 3 bases and J by 0 bases, with 8 bases between them. Germline values: CDR1 SGHTA, CDR2 FQGNSA. This CDR3 has 14 amino acids. CDR3 nucleotide sequence: TGTGCCAGCAGCTTTTACAGGGTGAACACTGAAGCTTTCTTT. Its translation is CASSFYRVNTEAFF.

The V and J genes are TRBV7-6 and TRBJ2-3; D not certain. The V gene's germline CDR1 is SGHVS and CDR2 FNYEAQ. With 3 bases removed from V and 5 bases from J, the gap between germline ends came to 6 bases. The CDR3 has 12 amino acids. CDR3 protein: CASSFVGDTQYF. In DNA, the CDR3 is TGTGCCAGCAGCTTTGTCGGAGATACGCAGTATTTT. The full variable domain, in which reference TRBV7-6 and TRBJ2-3 provide the parts outside the CDR3, is GAGVSQSPRYKVTKRGQDVALRCDPISGHVSLYWYRQALGQGPEFLTYFNYEAQQDKSGLPNDRFSAERPEGSISTLTIQRTEQRDSAMYRCASSFVGDTQYFGPGTRLTVL.

This clone appeared once. The genes are TRBV6-5 and TRBJ1-2; no clear D gene. The ends were cut back, 5 bases at V and 5 bases at J, with 15 bases in the middle. Germline-derived CDR1 and CDR2 are MNHEY and SVGAGI. CDR3 length: 14 residues. The CDR3 DNA sequence: TGTGCCAGCAGTCCTCAGAGGTCGGTGTATGGCTACACCTTC. This translates into CASSPQRSVYGYTF.

The chain recombines TRBV28 with TRBJ2-2, with 9 bases fitting TRBD1. The CDR3 contains 16 residues. Per the germline V gene, CDR1 is MDHEN and CDR2 is SYDVKM. After removal of 5 bases from V and 7 bases from J, the junction contained 11 bases not matched to a gene. In DNA, the CDR3 is TGTGCCAGCAGTCAGGGACAGGGAGCAGCTGTCGGGGAGCTGTTTTTT. Translated, it gives CASSQGQGAAVGELFF.